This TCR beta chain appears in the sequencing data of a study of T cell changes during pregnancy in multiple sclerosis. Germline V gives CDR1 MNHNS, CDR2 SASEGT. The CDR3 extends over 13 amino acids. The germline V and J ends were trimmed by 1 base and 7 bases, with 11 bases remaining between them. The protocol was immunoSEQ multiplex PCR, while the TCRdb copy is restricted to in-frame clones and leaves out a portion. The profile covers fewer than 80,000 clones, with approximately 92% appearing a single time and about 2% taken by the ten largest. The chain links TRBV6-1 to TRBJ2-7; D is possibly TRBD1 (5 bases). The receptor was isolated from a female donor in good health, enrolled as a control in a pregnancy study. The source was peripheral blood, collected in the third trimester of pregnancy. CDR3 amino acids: CASSEGPQVEQYF. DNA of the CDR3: TGTGCCAGCAGTGAAGGTCCACAGGTAGAGCAGTACTTC.